This TCR beta chain was recovered during a study of blood T cell repertoires in COVID-19. Cohort placement rested on clinical history that participants reported themselves. Some clones are missing from TCRdb's copy, which holds only in-frame ones; the method was immunoSEQ multiplex PCR. Of about 210,000 clones in the sample, roughly four fifths were seen once. The CDR3 is 16 amino acids. Germline values: CDR1 MNHNS, CDR2 SASEGT. V was trimmed by 4 bases and J by 5 bases, leaving 20 bases between them. The receptor comes from a man aged 40-49 years who had recovered from COVID-19. Sequenced sample: PBMCs or T cells enriched from blood (not recorded which). This sequence joins TRBV6-1 and TRBJ1-2; tentatively, D is TRBD1 (5 bases). CDR3 amino acids: CASSAQGAAISYGYTF. The CDR3 nucleotides are TGTGCCAGCAGTGCTCAAGGGGCAGCAATTTCTTATGGCTACACCTTC.